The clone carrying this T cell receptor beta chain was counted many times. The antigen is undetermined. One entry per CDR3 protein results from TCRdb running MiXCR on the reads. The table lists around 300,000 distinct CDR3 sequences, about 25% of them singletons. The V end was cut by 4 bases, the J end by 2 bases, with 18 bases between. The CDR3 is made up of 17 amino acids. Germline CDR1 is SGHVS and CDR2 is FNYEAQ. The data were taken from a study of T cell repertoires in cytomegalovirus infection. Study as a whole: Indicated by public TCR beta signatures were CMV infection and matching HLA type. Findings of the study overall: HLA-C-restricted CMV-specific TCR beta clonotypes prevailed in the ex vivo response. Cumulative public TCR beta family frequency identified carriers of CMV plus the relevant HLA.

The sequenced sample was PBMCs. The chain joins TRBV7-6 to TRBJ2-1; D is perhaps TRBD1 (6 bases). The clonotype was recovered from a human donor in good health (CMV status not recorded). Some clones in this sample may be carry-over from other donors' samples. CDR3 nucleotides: TGTGCCAGCAGCTCGTACTCAGGGGCTATCACCTACAATGAGCAGTTCTTC. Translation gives CASSSYSGAITYNEQFF.